This T cell receptor (beta chain) was profiled in a study of T cells in tumors and immune-related adverse events. Profiled with immunoSEQ multiplex PCR; TCRdb holds only in-frame clones, not every one. The sample contains fewer than 25,000 clones, over 80% of which appear only once. The CDR3 is 16 residues long. Trimming cost V 4 bases and J 0 bases; bases outside gene matches: 4. Germline-derived CDR1 and CDR2 are SGHNT and YYREEE (reference sequence). This chain uses TRBV5-4 with TRBJ2-3; 11 positions agree with TRBD2. This TCR was recovered from a female donor with metastatic renal cell carcinoma. The sequencing used lymph node tissue, collected from a patient treated with anti-PD-1 therapy. DNA for the CDR3: TGTGCCAGCAGCGCCGGGACTAGCGGAAGCACAGATACGCAGTATTTT. Translating it yields CASSAGTSGSTDTQYF.